This entry concerns a single TCR beta chain. The entry originates in a study of blood T cell repertoires in COVID-19. Study context: COVID-19 samples collected from the United States, Italy and Spain covered acute and convalescent phases.

As processed by the authors: The authors estimated nucleated cell counts from reference gene primer amplification. The method was immunoSEQ multiplex PCR; TCRdb's version includes in-frame clones alone and lacks a portion of them. Clone size and the V and J calls come from that table; the DNA yielded D and trimming. The sample has 110,000 to 150,000 clones, 80% to 90% seen once; the top ten hold about 9.4%. Looked up from germline, CDR1 is SGHKS and CDR2 is YYEKEE (reference sequence). Trimming took 3 bases from V and 5 from J; bases not matched to a gene: 5. The CDR3 is 14 residues long. The chain joins TRBV5-5 to TRBJ1-1; 9 nucleotides match TRBD1. The TCR was taken from a man aged 55-75 years with active or convalescent COVID-19. The sequenced sample consisted of peripheral blood. CDR3 sequence (DNA): TGTGCCAGCAGCTGGGGACAGGGTGGGACTGAAGCTTTCTTT. Encoded protein: CASSWGQGGTEAFF. Together with reference TRBV5-5 and TRBJ1-1, the CDR3 gives the full variable domain: DAGVTQSPTHLIKTRGQQVTLRCSPISGHKSVSWYQQVLGQGPQFIFQYYEKEERGRGNFPDRFSARQFPNYSSELNVNALLLGDSALYLCASSWGQGGTEAFFGQGTRLTVV.